Sequencing of this T cell receptor (beta chain) was carried out in a study of blood T cell repertoires in COVID-19. Clones were sequenced by immunoSEQ multiplex PCR, and TCRdb holds only the in-frame ones, with some missing. Of fewer than 300,000 clones listed, more than 70% are singletons. The V end lost 8 bases, the J end lost 2 bases, and 13 bases lay between the germline ends. The CDR3 spans 13 residues. Germline V CDR1 and CDR2: SGHVS, FQNEAQ. The TCR originated in a woman aged 45 to 65 with acute or convalescent COVID-19. The sample taken for sequencing was peripheral blood. The gene calls are TRBV7-8 and TRBJ2-7; TRBD2 might be the D (5 bases). The CDR3 sequence: CASGTGSAYEQYF. The CDR3 coding sequence is TGTGCCAGCGGAACGGGGTCTGCCTACGAGCAGTACTTC.